This T cell receptor (beta chain) was retrieved from a study of identical twins. Study results and caveats: The same donors were not followed; conclusions instead depended on cross-sectional statistical analysis. In beta out-of-frame sequences, the excess sharing between twins was weaker.

TCRdb fed the 5' RACE reads into MiXCR, producing one record per CDR3 protein. Here the sample spans a few hundred thousand distinct CDR3 sequences, roughly an eighth being singletons. Notes on this clonotype: Its cognate antigen is unknown.

The CDR3 sequence is 17 residues long. Germline-derived CDR1 and CDR2 are KGHSH and LQKENI. With V trimmed by 3 bases and J by 7 bases, 9 bases remained unmatched. These same records also appear under a second study, on yellow fever vaccine responses in identical twins.

The V call is TRBV18, the J call TRBJ2-1, with TRBD2 matching 13 bases. This TCR came from a woman aged 18-29 years in good health. Sequenced sample: CD4+ T cells sorted from blood. The CDR3 sequence is CASSPVSGTSGINEQFF. CDR3 nucleotides: TGTGCCAGCTCACCGGTGTCCGGGACTAGCGGGATAAATGAGCAGTTCTTC.